One sample yielded the 10 T cell receptor beta chains listed below, sequenced in a study of radiotherapy plus CTLA-4 blockade in lung cancer. Profiled with immunoSEQ multiplex PCR; TCRdb holds only in-frame clones, not every one. Of 95,000 to 150,000 clones listed, 90% are singletons. The material sequenced was peripheral blood, taken from a patient treated with radiotherapy plus ipilimumab. The receptor set was obtained from a human donor with non-small cell lung cancer that progressed on radiotherapy plus ipilimumab.

The chain uses TRBV2 and TRBJ1-3, with D perhaps TRBD1 (6 bases). The CDR3 has 14 residues. The V and J ends lost 2 bases and 2 bases respectively, with 7 bases between them. The V gene's germline CDR1 is SNHLY and CDR2 FYNNEI. The DNA of the CDR3 is TGTGCCAGCAGTGAAAGGGGGACTGGAAACACCATATATTTT. Residues: CASSERGTGNTIYF.

This clone occurred a few times. V gene TRBV10-3 combines with J gene TRBJ2-1; 9 nucleotides match TRBD2. Germline V CDR1 and CDR2: ENHRY, SYGVKD. The CDR3 covers 14 residues. With 10 bases clipped from V and 6 bases from J, the junction kept 10 bases outside the gene matches. The CDR3 loop is CATEGTSPTNEQFF. DNA of the CDR3: TGTGCCACTGAAGGGACTAGCCCAACCAATGAGCAGTTCTTC.

The chain has TRBV18 and TRBJ2-3, with 7 bases fitting TRBD2. Germline V gives CDR1 KGHSH, CDR2 LQKENI. V was clipped by 3 bases and J by 2 bases; unmatched bases: 8. CDR3 size: 16 residues. This chain's CDR3 is CASSPFLAANTDTQYF. For the CDR3, the DNA is TGTGCCAGCTCACCCTTCCTAGCGGCAAACACAGATACGCAGTATTTT.

This chain uses TRBV6-1 with TRBJ2-1; D ambiguous. Germline assignment: CDR1 MNHNS and CDR2 SASEGT. Trimming took 3 bases from V and 15 from J, leaving 18 bases between them. The CDR3 loop spans 13 amino acids. The CDR3 DNA reads as TGTGCCAGCAGTGATGGGTTTGGGATAAGAGTGTTCTTC. It specifies CASSDGFGIRVFF.

The genes are TRBV5-8 and TRBJ2-3; the match to TRBD2 covers 9 bases. CDR3 length equals 14 residues. The V gene's germline CDR1 is SGHTS and CDR2 YDEGEE. Trimming at V came to 4 bases and at J to 3 bases, leaving 3 bases not matched to a gene. Written as DNA, the CDR3 is TGTGCCAGCAGCGCCGGACTAGCGACAGATACGCAGTATTTT. It specifies CASSAGLATDTQYF.

The rearrangement joins TRBV30 to TRBJ2-3; 8 bases fit TRBD1. J gave up 7 bases and V 3 bases, and 6 bases lay outside the gene matches. There are 13 residues in the CDR3. The germline V gene encodes CDR1 GTSNPN and CDR2 SVGIG (reference sequence). Here the CDR3 DNA reads TGTGCCTGGAGCCTGACAGGGGTGAATACGCAGTATTTT. This codes for CAWSLTGVNTQYF.

The rearrangement joins TRBV11-2 to TRBJ1-4, with no clear D. CDR1 is SGHAT, CDR2 FQNNGV, per germline. With 9 bases removed from V and 7 bases from J, the gap between germline ends came to 9 bases. The CDR3 extends over 11 amino acids. The chain's CDR3 is CASSRSEKLFF. The CDR3 DNA reads as TGTGCCAGTTCTAGGAGTGAAAAACTGTTTTTT.

The gene calls are TRBV11-2 and TRBJ1-2; D gene unclear. With 5 bases removed from V and 2 bases from J, the gap between germline ends came to 12 bases. Looked up from germline, CDR1 is SGHAT and CDR2 is FQNNGV. The CDR3 has 14 residues. In DNA form, the CDR3 reads TGTGCCAGCAGCGTTCGAAGGGAGAACTATGGCTACACCTTC. This codes for CASSVRRENYGYTF.

This rearrangement joins TRBV19 to TRBJ2-2; no firm D call. This CDR3 comprises 14 residues. V gave up 7 bases and J gave up 0 bases, with 9 bases separating them. Germline V gives CDR1 LNHDA, CDR2 SQIVND (reference sequence). The CDR3 bases are TGTGCCAGTAAGAAGTCCTCGAACACCGGGGAGCTGTTTTTT. Protein product: CASKKSSNTGELFF.

This chain joins TRBV6-5 and TRBJ2-2; a possible D gene is TRBD2 (5 bases). With 5 bases removed from V and 6 bases from J, the gap between germline ends came to 13 bases. The CDR3 has 14 amino acids. Germline assignment: CDR1 MNHEY and CDR2 SVGAGI. The CDR3 spells CASSGPGGSGELFF. CDR3 bases: TGTGCCAGCAGTGGGCCCGGAGGATCCGGGGAGCTGTTTTTT.